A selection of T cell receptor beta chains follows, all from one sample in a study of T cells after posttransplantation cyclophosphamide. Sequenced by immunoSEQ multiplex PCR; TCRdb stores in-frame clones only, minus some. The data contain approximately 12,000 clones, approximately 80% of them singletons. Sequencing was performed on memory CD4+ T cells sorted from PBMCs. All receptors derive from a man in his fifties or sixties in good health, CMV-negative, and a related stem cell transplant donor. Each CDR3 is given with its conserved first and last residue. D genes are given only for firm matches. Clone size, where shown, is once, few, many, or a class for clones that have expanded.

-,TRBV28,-,CASSSSGDVYEQYF
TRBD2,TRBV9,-,CASSVTSGLGNEQFF
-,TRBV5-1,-,CASSLAVAVHEQFF
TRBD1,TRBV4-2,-,CASSDRGEGYTF
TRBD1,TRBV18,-,CASSPGQNIAYGYTF
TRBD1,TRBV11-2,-,CASSLDPGQVGPEAFF
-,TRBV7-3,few,CASSLDGLGTNLRDNEQFF
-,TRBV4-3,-,CASSQDRLSYGYTF
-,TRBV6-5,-,CASSLLPGAEAFF
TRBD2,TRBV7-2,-,CASSTGLAGQETQYF
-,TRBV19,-,CASRTQTDGTYEQYF
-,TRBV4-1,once,CASSQDWGPRRNQPQHF
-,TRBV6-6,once,CASSYSMASYQPQHF
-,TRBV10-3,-,CAISEGRGYDTGELFF
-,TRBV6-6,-,CASTEMRTEAFF